Listed below are T cell receptor beta chains from one sample, sequenced in a study of control samples from healthy donors and cancer patients. Assay: immunoSEQ multiplex PCR; the TCRdb copy retains only in-frame clones and omits some. The table has more than 110,000 clones, around nine tenths seen once; the top ten hold roughly 8.7%. Sample: blood. These receptors were taken from a woman aged 30 to 39 in good health. Both conserved end residues are part of each CDR3. A D gene is named only where the DNA matches it firmly. A clone size is listed for some rows: how often the clone was seen (once, few, many), or a class if it is expanded.

CDR3 protein: CASSLREYEQYF; CDR3 DNA: TGTGCCAGCAGTTTACGGGAGTACGAGCAGTACTTC; J gene: TRBJ2-7; D gene: NA; V gene: TRBV12-3/TRBV12-4; clone size: NA
CDR3 protein: CASSSGQGLGNTIYF; CDR3 DNA: TGTGCCAGCAGCTCGGGACAGGGGCTAGGAAACACCATATATTTT; J gene: TRBJ1-3; D gene: TRBD1; V gene: TRBV7-8; clone size: NA
CDR3 protein: CASSPRTSGSFYEQYF; CDR3 DNA: TGTGCCAGCTCTCCTCGGACTAGCGGGAGTTTCTACGAGCAGTACTTC; J gene: TRBJ2-7; D gene: TRBD2; V gene: TRBV18; clone size: NA
CDR3 protein: CASSPTRLNTEAFF; CDR3 DNA: TGCGCCAGCAGCCCGACACGACTGAACACTGAAGCTTTCTTT; J gene: TRBJ1-1; D gene: NA; V gene: TRBV5-1; clone size: NA
CDR3 protein: CASGDTELADTGELFF; CDR3 DNA: TGCGCCAGCGGTGACACAGAACTAGCGGATACCGGGGAGCTGTTTTTT; J gene: TRBJ2-2; D gene: TRBD2; V gene: TRBV4-1; clone size: NA
CDR3 protein: CASSWGPLEQYF; CDR3 DNA: TGTGCCAGCAGTTGGGGCCCCCTCGAGCAGTACTTC; J gene: TRBJ2-7; D gene: NA; V gene: TRBV6-5; clone size: NA
CDR3 protein: CASSEALGVQPQHF; CDR3 DNA: TGTGCCAGCAGTGAAGCGTTGGGGGTTCAGCCCCAGCATTTT; J gene: TRBJ1-5; D gene: NA; V gene: TRBV2; clone size: NA
CDR3 protein: CASSPRDSSNEKLFF; CDR3 DNA: TGTGCCAGCAGCCCACGGGACAGCTCTAATGAAAAACTGTTTTTT; J gene: TRBJ1-4; D gene: TRBD1; V gene: TRBV7-9; clone size: NA
CDR3 protein: CASSPGPGRSNQPQHF; CDR3 DNA: TGCGCCAGCAGCCCAGGACCCGGACGGAGCAATCAGCCCCAGCATTTT; J gene: TRBJ1-5; D gene: NA; V gene: TRBV5-1; clone size: NA
CDR3 protein: CASSPKRRVQETQYF; CDR3 DNA: TGTGCCAGCAGCCCGAAACGACGGGTCCAAGAGACCCAGTACTTC; J gene: TRBJ2-5; D gene: NA; V gene: TRBV7-9; clone size: NA
CDR3 protein: CAIAPGAQETQYF; CDR3 DNA: TGTGCCATCGCTCCGGGAGCACAAGAGACCCAGTACTTC; J gene: TRBJ2-5; D gene: NA; V gene: TRBV10-3; clone size: NA
CDR3 protein: CSVRKGQGAGEAFF; CDR3 DNA: TGCAGCGTCCGTAAGGGACAGGGGGCCGGTGAAGCTTTCTTT; J gene: TRBJ1-1; D gene: TRBD1; V gene: TRBV29-1; clone size: NA
CDR3 protein: CASSLPPPGANTEAFF; CDR3 DNA: TGTGCCAGCAGCTTGCCCCCCCCCGGGGCCAACACTGAAGCTTTCTTT; J gene: TRBJ1-1; D gene: NA; V gene: TRBV5-6; clone size: NA
CDR3 protein: CARSLGDVSLAKNIQYF; CDR3 DNA: TGTGCCAGAAGCTTGGGAGATGTCAGCCTAGCCAAAAACATTCAGTACTTC; J gene: TRBJ2-4; D gene: NA; V gene: TRBV5-3; clone size: NA
CDR3 protein: CARRKTGYEQYF; CDR3 DNA: TGTGCCAGGCGGAAGACAGGCTACGAGCAGTACTTC; J gene: TRBJ2-7; D gene: NA; V gene: TRBV27; clone size: NA
CDR3 protein: CASSLGLAGYNEQFF; CDR3 DNA: TGCGCCAGCAGCTTAGGGCTAGCGGGGTACAATGAGCAGTTCTTC; J gene: TRBJ2-1; D gene: TRBD2; V gene: TRBV5-1; clone size: NA
CDR3 protein: CASSEVLHYEQYF; CDR3 DNA: TGTGCCAGCAGTGAAGTGCTCCACTACGAGCAGTACTTC; J gene: TRBJ2-7; D gene: NA; V gene: TRBV6-1; clone size: NA
CDR3 protein: CAISEGGRAGEQFF; CDR3 DNA: TGTGCCATCAGTGAGGGTGGGAGGGCCGGTGAGCAGTTCTTC; J gene: TRBJ2-1; D gene: TRBD2; V gene: TRBV10-3; clone size: NA
CDR3 protein: CASPWWGSAKNIQYF; CDR3 DNA: TGTGCCAGTCCGTGGTGGGGGTCTGCCAAAAACATTCAGTACTTC; J gene: TRBJ2-4; D gene: NA; V gene: TRBV5-8; clone size: NA
CDR3 protein: CASSSKDRGQETQYF; CDR3 DNA: TGTGCCAGCAGCTCGAAGGACAGGGGGCAAGAGACCCAGTACTTC; J gene: TRBJ2-5; D gene: TRBD1; V gene: TRBV13; clone size: once
CDR3 protein: CASSPRQGTYEQYF; CDR3 DNA: TGTGCCAGCAGCCCGCGACAGGGAACCTACGAGCAGTACTTC; J gene: TRBJ2-7; D gene: TRBD1; V gene: TRBV7-2; clone size: NA
CDR3 protein: CASSFGVGGIQYF; CDR3 DNA: TGTGCCAGCAGCTTTGGTGTCGGGGGCATTCAGTACTTC; J gene: TRBJ2-4; D gene: NA; V gene: TRBV5-6; clone size: once
CDR3 protein: CASSLVGGHQETQYF; CDR3 DNA: TGTGCCAGCAGCTTGGTGGGAGGGCATCAAGAGACCCAGTACTTC; J gene: TRBJ2-5; D gene: TRBD2; V gene: TRBV5-6; clone size: NA
CDR3 protein: CASRPTSGRGNEQFF; CDR3 DNA: TGCGCCAGCAGACCGACTAGCGGGAGGGGTAATGAGCAGTTCTTC; J gene: TRBJ2-1; D gene: TRBD2; V gene: TRBV5-1; clone size: NA
CDR3 protein: CASSIGGGTGYEQYF; CDR3 DNA: TGTGCCAGTAGTATAGGAGGCGGGACGGGGTACGAGCAGTACTTC; J gene: TRBJ2-7; D gene: NA; V gene: TRBV19; clone size: NA
CDR3 protein: CASRVGGGSYNEQFF; CDR3 DNA: TGCGCCAGCAGGGTGGGAGGAGGGTCCTACAATGAGCAGTTCTTC; J gene: TRBJ2-1; D gene: NA; V gene: TRBV5-1; clone size: NA